This entry concerns a single TCR beta chain. The CDR3 sequence is 14 residues long. The V and J ends lost 3 bases and 7 bases respectively, with 15 bases between them. In germline, CDR1 is GTSNPN, CDR2 SVGIG (reference sequence). This sample was included in a study of blood T cell repertoires in COVID-19. Produced via immunoSEQ multiplex PCR; TCRdb's table is partial and in-frame only. Of about 64,000 clones in the sample, over 75% were seen once. Sequencing used peripheral blood. The receptor comes from a man between 70 and 80 years old with acute or convalescent COVID-19. The chain joins TRBV30 to TRBJ1-4; D unresolved. The CDR3 DNA follows: TGTGCCTGGAGCCCGCGGTGGGTTGGTGAAAAACTGTTTTTT. Translation: CAWSPRWVGEKLFF.